This T cell receptor (beta chain) was profiled in a study of cytomegalovirus exposure and HLA in healthy donors. Remarks on this clone: The antigen is unknown.

The PCR contained 60 Vbeta and 13 Jbeta primers. Only in-frame clones appear in the TCRdb table, and some are missing; sequencing was by immunoSEQ multiplex PCR. The sample contains over 100,000 clones, roughly 76% of which appear only once. From germline, CDR1 is SGDLS and CDR2 YYNGEE. The CDR3 has 16 amino acids. With 0 bases clipped from V and 1 base from J, the junction kept 3 bases outside the gene matches. The study's findings and limits: The study found most TCR sequences rare, yet found some public TCRs in many donors. Evidence from a later analysis indicated that most CMV-associated TCR beta chains looked HLA-restricted.

The TCR sequence derives from a man younger than 40 in good health and CMV-seronegative. The sequenced sample was PBMCs. V is TRBV9 and J is TRBJ2-2; 7 bases are a match to TRBD1. CDR3 amino acids: CASSVEGQVNTGELFF. The CDR3 DNA reads as TGTGCCAGCAGCGTAGAAGGACAGGTGAACACCGGGGAGCTGTTTTTT.